This T cell receptor beta chain was profiled in a study of T-cell reconstitution after alpha-beta-depleted transplantation in children. Study results and limitations: Surviving recipient T cells and thymic progenitors underlay high day-60 TCRbeta diversity in some patients.

Unique molecular identifiers were incorporated when the TCRbeta library was constructed. TCRdb re-called the PCR reads with MiXCR, one entry per CDR3 protein. The sample shows about 210,000 distinct CDR3 sequences, under 20% of them seen only once. The table lists this clonotype with a count of one. Antigen specificity is unknown. The ends lost 3 bases at V and 4 bases at J; junction bases unmatched: 9. From germline, CDR1 is SGHKS and CDR2 YYEKEE (reference sequence). The CDR3 covers 16 residues. This TCR came from a male patient between 2 and 10 years old who had a stem cell transplant for acute lymphoblastic leukemia, so the T cells may come from the graft donor. The chain has TRBV5-5 and TRBJ1-5, with 8 nucleotides matching TRBD1. The sequences come from PBMCs, mostly from graft donor cells, collected 360 days after TCRalphabeta/CD19-depleted stem cell transplant. The CDR3 here is CASSSQTGGINQPQHF. The CDR3, as DNA: TGTGCCAGCAGCTCTCAAACAGGGGGGATTAATCAGCCCCAGCATTTT.